The next 4 T cell receptor beta chains were all read from a single sample in a study of cytomegalovirus exposure and HLA in healthy donors. The PCR had 60 Vbeta and 13 Jbeta primers. The repertoire was sequenced with immunoSEQ multiplex PCR; TCRdb's copy has only in-frame clones and lacks some. The sample records roughly 170,000 clones, over 80% being singletons. The sample comprised PBMCs. The source of these receptors is a woman between 45 and 60 years old in good health and CMV-seropositive.

The chain links TRBV6-1 to TRBJ2-7; TRBD1 aligns across 9 bases. V lost 6 bases, J lost 4 bases, and 4 bases stayed unmatched. Germline V gene sequence: CDR1 MNHNS, CDR2 SASEGT. The CDR3 is made up of 13 amino acids. CDR3 nucleotide sequence: TGTGCCAGCAGACGGACAGGGGTATACGAGCAGTACTTC. Its translation: CASRRTGVYEQYF.

This chain connects TRBV5-5 to TRBJ1-3; no clear D gene. Germline-derived CDR1 and CDR2 are SGHKS and YYEKEE (reference sequence). Trimming removed 4 bases from V and 4 bases from J, with 15 bases in between. CDR3 length: 15 amino acids. The CDR3 DNA is TGTGCCAGCAGCCCACCAGGCGCAACCGGAAACACCATATATTTT. It is translated as CASSPPGATGNTIYF.

In DNA, the CDR3 is TGTGCCAGCAGTTACTCACAGGGATCTGGAAACACCATATATTTT. Translated: CASSYSQGSGNTIYF. The chain carries TRBV6-5 and TRBJ1-3; tentative D call: TRBD1 (6 bases). This CDR3 comprises 15 residues. Germline CDR1 reads MNHEY; CDR2 reads SVGAGI. The V and J ends lost 0 bases and 1 base respectively, with 7 bases between them.

This clone has only a few counts. The J gene is TRBJ2-1, the V gene TRBV27; 7 bases match TRBD2. J lost 7 bases, V lost 3 bases, and 9 bases had no gene match. Germline loops: CDR1 MNHEY, CDR2 SMNVEV (reference sequence). CDR3 length: 15 residues. CDR3 DNA sequence: TGTGCCAGCAGTTTCGGGGCTAGCGGCGGGAATGAGCAGTTCTTC. Encoded protein: CASSFGASGGNEQFF.